Below, one TCR beta chain is given with its context. The antigen is unknown. This record comes from a study of shared clonotypes between healthy human individuals. The study, taken as a whole, reports: Of the naive CD4 clonotypes, approximately 5% were shared across several donors.

This table comes from immunoSEQ multiplex PCR, and its TCRdb copy is limited to in-frame clones, with some not included. The data show about 1 million clones, with about 75% seen just once and about 1.5% held by the top ten. The clonotype was recovered from a young man in good health. The specimen sequenced was memory CD4+ T cells sorted from blood. Noted subset: CD45RA-negative fraction.

The CDR3 sequence is CASSVESWSSYEQYF. In DNA form, the CDR3 reads TGTGCCAGCAGCGTAGAGAGCTGGAGCTCCTACGAGCAGTACTTC. This sequence joins TRBV9 and TRBJ2-7; D gene uncertain. CDR3 length: 15 amino acids. The germline V and J ends were trimmed by 0 bases and 0 bases, with 10 bases remaining between them. CDR1 is SGDLS, CDR2 YYNGEE, per germline. Looking up the rest from reference TRBV9 and TRBJ2-7 gives the full variable domain: DSGVTQTPKHLITATGQRVTLRCSPRSGDLSVYWYQQSLDQGLQFLIQYYNGEERAKGNILERFSAQQFPDLHSELNLSSLELGDSALYFCASSVESWSSYEQYFGPGTRLTVT.